This passage covers 13 T cell receptor beta chains from one sample sequenced in a study of cytomegalovirus exposure and HLA in healthy donors. With 60 Vbeta and 13 Jbeta primers, the PCR was carried out. The table came from immunoSEQ multiplex PCR; TCRdb's copy has only in-frame clones and leaves some out. There are 90,000 to 120,000 clones in the sample; roughly three fifths occur only once, and approximately 3.8% lies in the top ten. Sequencing was done on a sample of PBMCs. These receptors originate from a man in his thirties or forties in good health and CMV-seropositive.

The V and J genes are TRBV19 and TRBJ2-7, with D possibly matching TRBD1 (6 bases). In germline, CDR1 is LNHDA, CDR2 SQIVND (reference sequence). CDR3 length: 14 amino acids. The ends were cut back, 8 bases at V and 7 bases at J, with 21 bases in the middle. Here the CDR3 DNA reads TGTGCCAGTGGGTCGACAGGCGTCTTTGGTGAGCAGTACTTC. It translates to CASGSTGVFGEQYF.

The CDR3 sequence: CASSLGGLYEQYF. The CDR3 coding sequence is TGTGCCAGCAGCCTCGGGGGGCTCTACGAGCAGTACTTC. The genes are TRBV5-4 and TRBJ2-5, with D maybe TRBD2 (7 bases). The tail of the sequence fits TRBJ2-7 better, so the J call may be wrong. Looked up from germline, CDR1 is SGHNT and CDR2 is YYREEE (reference sequence). This CDR3 is built from 13 residues.

V and J are TRBV4-1 and TRBJ1-4; D not certain. Germline values: CDR1 MGHRA, CDR2 YSYEKL. V dropped 0 bases and J dropped 3 bases, with 14 bases sitting between them. The CDR3 runs 17 residues. CDR3 coding DNA: TGCGCCAGCAGCCAAGAAGATCACACTAGAGCTAATGAAAAACTGTTTTTT. Translated: CASSQEDHTRANEKLFF.

The chain is built from TRBV7-9 and TRBJ1-1, with D possibly being TRBD1 (5 bases). CDR1 and CDR2 from the germline V gene are SEHNR and FQNEAQ (reference sequence). The CDR3 spans 17 residues. V shed 2 bases and J shed 2 bases, with 18 bases lying between them. The CDR3 is CASSLTPAWGDNTEAFF. CDR3 sequence (DNA): TGTGCCAGCAGCTTAACCCCGGCTTGGGGGGACAACACTGAAGCTTTCTTT.

The J gene is TRBJ2-1, the V gene TRBV7-8, with 8 positions matching TRBD2. Unmatched junction bases numbered 7, after V lost 3 bases and J lost 3 bases. This CDR3 spans 16 amino acids. The germline CDR1 and CDR2 sequences are SGHVS and FQNEAQ. For the CDR3, the DNA is TGTGCCAGCAGCTTTAGGGAGCGGGGGTACTACAATGAGCAGTTCTTC. Translated, it gives CASSFRERGYYNEQFF.

This clone showed up just a few times. CDR3 coding DNA: TGTGCCAGCAGTTTGGACTTTTCATTGGGTGGGACCCAGTACTTC. Residues: CASSLDFSLGGTQYF. This chain joins TRBV6-5 and TRBJ2-5; D possibly corresponds to TRBD2 (5 bases). The CDR3 totals 15 residues. Germline CDR1 and CDR2: MNHEY and SVGAGI. The V end was cut by 4 bases, the J end by 7 bases, with 19 bases between.

V and J are TRBV4-1 and TRBJ2-7, with no clear D. V lost 3 bases and J lost 6, with 15 bases in between. Germline V lookup: CDR1 MGHRA, CDR2 YSYEKL. The CDR3 length is 14 residues. CDR3 sequence: CASSHPTRGLEQYF. The CDR3 coding sequence is TGCGCCAGCAGCCACCCTACCCGAGGTCTCGAGCAGTACTTC.

The chain has TRBV18 and TRBJ2-3, with TRBD2 matching over 8 bases. V shed 3 bases and J 1 base; nucleotides not matched to a gene: 6. Germline V gene sequence: CDR1 KGHSH, CDR2 LQKENI. The CDR3 consists of 16 residues. The CDR3 sequence is CASSPPWRGGTDTQYF. The CDR3 DNA reads as TGTGCCAGCTCACCCCCTTGGCGGGGGGGCACAGATACGCAGTATTTT. Complete variable domain (other parts from reference TRBV18 and TRBJ2-3): NAGVMQNPRHLVRRRGQEARLRCSPMKGHSHVYWYRQLPEEGLKFMVYLQKENIIDESGMPKERFSAEFPKEGPSILRIQQVVRGDSAAYFCASSPPWRGGTDTQYFGPGTRLTVL.

This clone was seen just once. The V call is TRBV6-5, the J call TRBJ2-7; perhaps TRBD1 as D (5 bases). Germline loops: CDR1 MNHEY, CDR2 SVGAGI. The CDR3 spans 11 residues. CDR3 in DNA: TGTGCAACGACAGATACCTACGAGCAGTACTTC. Its translation is CATTDTYEQYF.

This clone was found a few times. The V gene is TRBV4-1, the J gene TRBJ1-5, with 9 bases lining up with TRBD1. The V gene's germline CDR1 is MGHRA and CDR2 YSYEKL. V trimming: 8 bases; J trimming: 5 bases; junction bases outside the gene matches: 4. CDR3 length: 13 residues. The CDR3 protein is CASATGGDQPQHF. CDR3 DNA: TGCGCCAGCGCGACAGGGGGGGATCAGCCCCAGCATTTT.

The V gene is TRBV13, the J gene TRBJ2-3; weak D call: TRBD2 (5 bases). Trimming took 5 bases from V and 0 from J, leaving 12 bases between them. Germline V lookup: CDR1 PRHDT, CDR2 FYEKMQ (reference sequence). This CDR3 comprises 15 residues. The CDR3 DNA reads as TGTGCCAGCAGCGGTCTCCGGGAAAGCACAGATACGCAGTATTTT. Translating it yields CASSGLRESTDTQYF.

The chain recombines TRBV19 with TRBJ2-7; TRBD1 aligns across 8 bases. Per the germline V gene, CDR1 is LNHDA and CDR2 is SQIVND (reference sequence). This CDR3 is 15 amino acids long. V trimming: 6 bases; J trimming: 0 bases; junction bases outside the gene matches: 7. CDR3 region: CASSLPGTGSYEQYF. The CDR3 nucleotides are TGTGCCAGTAGCTTACCCGGGACAGGCTCCTACGAGCAGTACTTC.

V usage is TRBV18 and J usage is TRBJ1-4; D gene ambiguous. The V end was cut by 6 bases, the J end by 3 bases, with 17 bases between. The germline V gene has CDR1 KGHSH and CDR2 LQKENI. The length of the CDR3 is 16 residues. CDR3 nucleotide sequence: TGTGCCAGCTCGTCTCATAGGTTGGACTCTAATGAAAAACTGTTTTTT. It yields the protein CASSSHRLDSNEKLFF.